Described below is a single T cell receptor (beta chain) sequence and its context. The antigen is undetermined. These data come from a study of T cells in Graves' hyperthyroidism and ophthalmopathy. Regarding the study as a whole: Expanded thyroid clonotypes (above 0.001) were mostly also found in blood. The model's output predicted ophthalmopathy at a median of roughly seven months prior to onset. The authors' 13 V-J model separated ophthalmopathy from stable hyperthyroidism.

Using RNA transcripts as the source, TCR beta CDR3 regions were amplified. The HTBI primer set served for first-round RT-PCR of the TCR CDR3. Each CDR3 protein is one row after TCRdb ran MiXCR on the multiplex PCR reads. The repertoire has roughly 570,000 distinct CDR3 sequences, 46% of them found once; the top ten carry around a fifth. CDR1 and CDR2 (germline): SQVTM, ANQGSEA. V was trimmed by 0 bases and J by 3 bases, leaving 11 bases between them. CDR3 length: 14 residues. Patients were excluded because of uncontrolled infection, other autoimmune disease, pregnancy or lactation. The chain carries TRBV29-1 and TRBJ1-2; D may be TRBD1 (6 bases). Sequenced input: peripheral blood or thyroid tissue (not recorded which). The TCR comes from an adult woman with Graves' disease, either hyperthyroidism or ophthalmopathy (not recorded which). CDR3 DNA: TGCAGCGTTGAAGATCAGGGGACGGACTATGGCTACACCTTC. Translated: CSVEDQGTDYGYTF. The variable domain in full, with the rest retrieved from reference TRBV29-1 and TRBJ1-2, is SAVISQKPSRDICQRGTSLTIQCQVDSQVTMMFWYRQQPGQSLTLIATANQGSEATYESGFVIDKFPISRPNLTFSTLTVSNMSPEDSSIYLCSVEDQGTDYGYTFGSGTRLTVV.